The text below deals with one T cell receptor (beta chain). Its antigen is unknown. This CDR3 has 15 amino acids. From germline, CDR1 is SGHAT and CDR2 FQDESV (reference sequence). V was shortened by 5 bases and J by 0 bases, with 12 bases between the two germline ends. The sample originates from a study of CD8 T cells in ankylosing spondylitis. Study-level points and caveats: The clones that were linked to disease were reported to be significantly enriched in matched synovial fluid samples from ankylosing spondylitis patients. Earlier reports found some motif variants in synovial fluid and blood in reactive arthritis. Blood of patients with ankylosing spondylitis appeared to be characterized by a TCR beta motif of eight or nine highly homologous variants.

Using quantitative 5'-RACE with molecular barcodes, the authors made TCR beta libraries. MiXCR was run by TCRdb on the 5' RACE reads, yielding one entry per CDR3 protein. The sample consists of 750,000 to 850,000 distinct CDR3 sequences, 12% of them appearing once. This chain links TRBV11-1 with TRBJ2-3; the D is unclear. This clonotype originated in a male donor with ankylosing spondylitis. Material for sequencing was blood, either unsorted or a sorted T cell fraction (not recorded which). The CDR3 bases are TGTGCCAGCAGCCCCTCAATTTACAGCACAGATACGCAGTATTTT. Its translation: CASSPSIYSTDTQYF.